This T cell receptor beta chain was sequenced for a study of T cell changes during pregnancy in multiple sclerosis. The assay was immunoSEQ multiplex PCR, and TCRdb's table has in-frame clones only and misses some. The data show over 25,000 clones, 89% seen once. The table lists this clone with a few counts. The sequence was obtained from a female donor with multiple sclerosis, enrolled in a pregnancy study. This material consisted of CD8+ T cells from peripheral blood mononuclear cells, taken in the second trimester of pregnancy.

As DNA, the CDR3 is TGTGCCAGCAGTTTAGTATGGGCAGGTAATCAGCCCCAGCATTTT. Amino acid sequence: CASSLVWAGNQPQHF. The rearrangement uses TRBV27 and TRBJ1-5; no clear D. CDR3 size: 15 residues. Germline lookup yields CDR1 MNHEY and CDR2 SMNVEV (reference sequence). Trimming left V 2 bases short and J 4 bases short, with 12 bases between.